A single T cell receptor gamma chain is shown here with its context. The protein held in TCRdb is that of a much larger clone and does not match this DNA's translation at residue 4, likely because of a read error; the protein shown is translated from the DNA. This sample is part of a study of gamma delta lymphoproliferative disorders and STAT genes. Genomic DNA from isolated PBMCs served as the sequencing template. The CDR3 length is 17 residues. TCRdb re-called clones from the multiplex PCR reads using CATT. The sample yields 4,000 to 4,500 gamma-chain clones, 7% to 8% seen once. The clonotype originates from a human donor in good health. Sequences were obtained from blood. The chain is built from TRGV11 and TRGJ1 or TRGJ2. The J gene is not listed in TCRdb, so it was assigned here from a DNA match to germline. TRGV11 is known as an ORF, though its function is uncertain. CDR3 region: CTTLPVRSSQGGFKKLF. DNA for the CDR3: TGTACCACTTTGCCTGTCAGATCCTCACAGGGCGGGTTTAAGAAACTCTTT.